The 8 T cell receptor beta chains listed next were all sequenced from one sample in a study of T cell repertoires and leukemia-associated antigens. TCRdb used MiXCR to reprocess the 5' RACE reads, holding one entry per CDR3 protein. There are approximately 10,000 distinct CDR3 sequences in the sample; 43% occur only once, and roughly 50% lies in the top ten. Which antigens these TCRs recognize remains unknown. Sequencing was done on a sample of CD3+ T cells sorted from blood and cultured. The receptor set was obtained from a female donor in good health.

A few counts support this clonotype. Written as DNA, the CDR3 is TGCGCCAGCAGCTTGGAAGCGTTAGCCAAAAACATTCAGTACTTC. It is translated as CASSLEALAKNIQYF. This chain uses TRBV5-1 with TRBJ2-4, with D hard to call. This CDR3 spans 15 amino acids. V was pared by 0 bases and J by 0 bases, with 7 bases between. Germline V CDR1 and CDR2: SGHRS, YFSETQ. Filled out from reference TRBV5-1 and TRBJ2-4, the complete variable domain reads KAGVTQTPRYLIKTRGQQVTLSCSPISGHRSVSWYQQTPGQGLQFLFEYFSETQRNKGNFPGRFSGRQFSNSRSEMNVSTLELGDSALYLCASSLEALAKNIQYFGAGTRLSVL.

In its sample, this clonotype ranks as medium-sized (0.01 to 0.1%). The rearrangement joins TRBV20-1 to TRBJ2-2, with TRBD1 identical over 8 bases. Germline-derived CDR1 and CDR2 are DFQATT and SNEGSKA (reference sequence). This CDR3 is built from 12 residues. V dropped 5 bases and J dropped 5; count of bases not matched to a gene: 1. In nucleotides, the CDR3 is TGCAGTGCTCGACAGGGGACCGGGGAGCTGTTTTTT. Its protein product is CSARQGTGELFF.

The chain is built from TRBV5-1 and TRBJ2-4, with 10 bases matching TRBD2. CDR3 length: 13 amino acids. The V gene's germline CDR1 is SGHRS and CDR2 YFSETQ. V dropped 5 bases and J dropped 6; count of bases not matched to a gene: 2. Here the CDR3 DNA reads TGCGCCAGCAGACCTAGCGGGAGAAACATTCAGTACTTC. Its protein product is CASRPSGRNIQYF.

At least ten counts were recorded for this clonotype. The CDR3 DNA reads TGTGCCAGCGGCGGGTCTTCCGGACGGGAGGAGCAGTACTTC. Amino acid sequence: CASGGSSGREEQYF. The chain employs TRBV28 and TRBJ2-7; TRBD2 is a possible D gene (6 bases). Between the trimmed V and J ends, which lost 8 bases and 7 bases, there was a span of 21 bases. CDR1 and CDR2 from the germline V gene are MDHEN and SYDVKM. CDR3 length: 14 residues.

This clonotype showed up many times. V gene TRBV6-2 or TRBV6-3 combines with J gene TRBJ2-7; D perhaps matches TRBD1 (6 bases). Germline V gives CDR1 MNHEY, CDR2 SVGEGT. The CDR3 extends over 15 amino acids. Trimming left V 0 bases short and J 2 bases short, with 11 bases between. CDR3 protein: CASSYSAGDPYEQYF. Here the CDR3 DNA reads TGTGCCAGCAGTTACTCCGCAGGGGACCCCTACGAGCAGTACTTC.

Comments on this clonotype: A much larger clone differs by one base, so this may be a read error. CDR3 coding DNA: TGTGCCAGCAGCGTACCTTCTAGCGGACAAGAGACCCAGTACTTC. Amino acid sequence: CASSVPSSGQETQYF. The rearrangement joins TRBV9 to TRBJ2-5; TRBD2 matches at 7 bases. Germline CDR1 reads SGDLS; CDR2 reads YYNGEE. This CDR3 region has 15 residues. After removal of 1 base from V and 2 bases from J, the junction contained 5 bases not matched to a gene.

This chain uses TRBV7-2 with TRBJ2-5; perhaps TRBD2 as D (5 bases). Germline V lookup: CDR1 SGHTA, CDR2 FQGNSA. The CDR3 is 14 amino acids. V lost 3 bases to trimming and J lost 8 bases, with 16 bases between them. The CDR3 sequence: CASSFRGPTDTQYF. The CDR3 region has the DNA TGTGCCAGCAGCTTTCGAGGGCCCACTGATACCCAGTACTTC.

The J gene is TRBJ1-4, the V gene TRBV28; no firm D call. The CDR3 is 13 residues long. The ends were cut back, 8 bases at V and 8 bases at J, with 15 bases in the middle. Looked up from germline, CDR1 is MDHEN and CDR2 is SYDVKM. CDR3 loop: CASSVAFWEKLFF. For the CDR3, the DNA is TGTGCCAGCTCGGTGGCGTTCTGGGAAAAACTGTTTTTT.